Each of the 5 T cell receptor beta chains below was sequenced from the same sample in a study of beta chain features in type 1 diabetes. Points from the study as a whole: All four CD4+ subsets from Type 1 diabetes patients carried moderately but significantly shorter TCRB CDR3s.

These receptors have no identified antigens. The authors reverse transcribed all of the isolated RNA, so sequencing captured expressed TCRB transcripts. Repertoires were generated with immunoSEQ multiplex PCR, while TCRdb's copy carries only in-frame clones and drops some. The sample comprises hundreds of thousands of clones, 9.3% of which are singletons, and 0.95% to 1.1% rests with the top ten. Sequenced: central memory CD4+ T cells from blood. These receptors were collected from a man under 40 with type 1 diabetes.

The chain joins TRBV27 to TRBJ2-5; maybe TRBD2 (5 bases). Trimming shortened V by 3 bases and J by 10 bases, and 15 bases separated the two germline ends. Germline CDR1 reads MNHEY; CDR2 reads SMNVEV (reference sequence). The CDR3 contains 13 residues. The CDR3 bases are TGTGCCAGCAGTTTTCTTGGCGCAGAGGGCCAGTACTTC. This encodes CASSFLGAEGQYF.

This clone was observed a few times. V usage is TRBV5-1 and J usage is TRBJ1-1; possibly TRBD1 for D (5 bases). This CDR3 has 13 residues. With 4 bases removed from V and 3 bases from J, the gap between germline ends came to 10 bases. Germline loops: CDR1 SGHRS, CDR2 YFSETQ. CDR3 loop: CASSVQEDTEAFF. CDR3 in DNA: TGCGCCAGCAGCGTACAGGAGGACACTGAAGCTTTCTTT.

Notes on this clone: The conserved final phenylalanine or tryptophan is absent from the CDR3, which likely points to a read error. This chain connects TRBV29-1 to TRBJ1-2, with 8 bases aligning to TRBD1. Looked up from germline, CDR1 is SQVTM and CDR2 is ANQGSEA. With 4 bases clipped from V and 6 bases from J, the junction kept 10 bases outside the gene matches. The CDR3 length is 14 residues. The CDR3 region has the DNA TGCAGCGTTGCGGAGGGACAGGTCCTGGATGGCTACACCCTC. Amino acid sequence: CSVAEGQVLDGYTL.

This clone was seen only a few times. V and J are TRBV2 and TRBJ2-6; a weak D match, TRBD1 (5 bases). CDR1 and CDR2 (germline): SNHLY, FYNNEI. The CDR3 sequence is 14 residues long. V was pared by 9 bases and J by 0 bases, with 9 bases between. The CDR3: CARQVPSGANVLTF. DNA of the CDR3: TGTGCCAGACAGGTACCCTCTGGGGCCAACGTCCTGACTTTC.

This clone occurred a few times. The V and J genes are TRBV4-1 and TRBJ2-3; D is unresolved. Trimming removed 3 bases at V and 0 bases at J, with 16 bases between. Germline-derived CDR1 and CDR2 are MGHRA and YSYEKL. The CDR3 covers 17 residues. The CDR3 here is CASSQKMDGYSTDTQYF. CDR3 coding DNA: TGCGCCAGCAGCCAGAAGATGGACGGATATAGCACAGATACGCAGTATTTT.